This TCR beta chain was recovered during a study of response to subunit inactivated influenza vaccine. Broader study findings: Few additional T cells are recruited per seasonal influenza vaccination, authors suggested.

Germline loops: CDR1 LGHNA, CDR2 YSLEER. V shed 0 bases, J shed 4 bases, and the junction held 12 bases outside the gene matches. CDR3 length equals 19 residues. MiXCR, applied by TCRdb to the RT-PCR reads, yields one record per CDR3 protein. The table includes roughly 780,000 distinct CDR3 sequences, less than 20% detected once. This clonotype was observed at least ten times. What it recognizes is unknown. The receptor comes from a man over 45 who received an inactivated influenza vaccine. Here the sequenced sample was PBMCs from blood, taken more than 4 days after vaccination. The gene calls are TRBV4-3 and TRBJ2-1, with 10 nucleotides matching TRBD2. The CDR3 nucleotides are TGCGCCAGCAGCCAAGATCGTACAGCGGGGGGGCCCGAATACAATGAGCAGTTCTTC. Amino acids: CASSQDRTAGGPEYNEQFF.